The 2 T cell receptor beta chains below all came from one sample that was sequenced in a study of T cells after posttransplantation cyclophosphamide. Busulfan-fludarabine conditioning, marrow transplant, and cyclophosphamide on days +3 and +4 were administered. Sequenced by immunoSEQ multiplex PCR; TCRdb stores in-frame clones only, minus some. Counted here are 12,000 or so clones, roughly 1.9% occurring once; the ten biggest clones make up around a sixth. The specimen comprised PBMCs, sampled after allogeneic stem cell transplant with posttransplant cyclophosphamide. Source of these receptors: a male patient in his 30s who received an allogeneic stem cell transplant from a related donor, was CMV-positive, and had no GVHD. Some T cells may be supplied by the graft donor.

The J gene is TRBJ2-1, the V gene TRBV7-2, with unresolved D. Between the trimmed V and J ends, which lost 1 base and 0 bases, there was a span of 4 bases. CDR1 and CDR2 from the germline V gene are SGHTA and FQGNSA. The CDR3 consists of 14 residues. CDR3 in amino acids: CASSLVRSYNEQFF. DNA for the CDR3: TGTGCCAGCAGCTTAGTTCGCTCCTACAATGAGCAGTTCTTC.

The chain employs TRBV4-1 and TRBJ2-5, with 11 bases identical to TRBD2. Trimming cost V 1 base and J 5 bases; bases outside gene matches: 3. The CDR3 length is 15 residues. Germline CDR1 MGHRA, CDR2 YSYEKL. The CDR3 loop is CASSQGLAGLETQYF. Here the CDR3 DNA reads TGCGCCAGCAGCCAAGGACTAGCGGGATTGGAGACCCAGTACTTC.